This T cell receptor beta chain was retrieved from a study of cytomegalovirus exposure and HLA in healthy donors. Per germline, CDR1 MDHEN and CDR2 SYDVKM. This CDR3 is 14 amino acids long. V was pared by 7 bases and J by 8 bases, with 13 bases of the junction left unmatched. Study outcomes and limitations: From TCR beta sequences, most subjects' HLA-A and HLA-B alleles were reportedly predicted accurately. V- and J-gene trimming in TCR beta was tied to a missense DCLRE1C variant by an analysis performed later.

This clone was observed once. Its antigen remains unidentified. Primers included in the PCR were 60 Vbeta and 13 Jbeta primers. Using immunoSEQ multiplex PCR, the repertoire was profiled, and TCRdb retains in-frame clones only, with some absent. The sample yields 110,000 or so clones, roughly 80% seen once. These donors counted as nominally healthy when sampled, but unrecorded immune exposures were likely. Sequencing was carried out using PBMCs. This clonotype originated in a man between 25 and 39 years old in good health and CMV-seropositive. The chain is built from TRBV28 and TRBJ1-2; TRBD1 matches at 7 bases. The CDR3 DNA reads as TGTGCCAGCACTCGCGGACAGGCGGGGAGGGGCTACACCTTC. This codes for CASTRGQAGRGYTF.